Below are 25 T cell receptor beta chains sequenced from a single sample in a study of regulatory T cells in long-lasting Graves disease. The time point is: newly diagnosed GD, antithyroid drugs for less than 3 months. The TCR library used RNA extracted from PBMCs. According to the study, TCR beta libraries were built with iRepertoire HTBI primers and CDR3-region Arm-PCR. TCRdb re-analysed the multiplex PCR reads in MiXCR, keeping a single row per CDR3 protein. The table has 350,000 to 500,000 distinct CDR3 sequences, around 15% seen once. The same sample was also studied in work on T cells in Graves' hyperthyroidism and ophthalmopathy.

The sequencing used peripheral blood mononuclear cells (PBMCs), collected at new diagnosis, from a patient treated with antithyroid drugs. The receptors stem from a woman aged 25 to 39 with Graves disease.

This clonotype has at least ten counts. The CDR3 reads CATSRRSGTNEQFF. As DNA, the CDR3 is TGTGCCACCAGCAGGCGCAGCGGGACCAATGAGCAGTTCTTC. The chain links TRBV15 to TRBJ2-1; 7 bases match TRBD2. The CDR3 extends over 14 amino acids. Trimming at V came to 3 bases and at J to 6 bases, leaving 5 bases not matched to a gene. The germline gives CDR1 LNHNV, CDR2 YYDKDF (reference sequence).

V gene TRBV4-1 combines with J gene TRBJ2-7, with D possibly matching TRBD2 (6 bases). CDR1 MGHRA and CDR2 YSYEKL come from the germline V gene. V shed 0 bases and J shed 2 bases, with 14 bases lying between them. The CDR3 consists of 16 residues. CDR3 amino acids: CASSQDILAPAYEQYF. The CDR3 DNA is TGCGCCAGCAGCCAAGATATACTAGCTCCAGCCTACGAGCAGTACTTC.

A note on this clonotype: At one boundary the junction diverges from the germline segment, which might be a read error. This chain connects TRBV14 to TRBJ1-2; a possible D gene is TRBD1 (6 bases). Germline values: CDR1 SGHDN, CDR2 FVKESK. CDR3 length: 13 amino acids. The CDR3 loop is CASSQGSGDGFTF. The CDR3 coding sequence is TGTGCCAGCAGCCAAGGTTCAGGGGATGGCTTCACCTTC.

J is TRBJ2-1 and V is TRBV28; 10 bases map to TRBD2. CDR3 length equals 12 residues. CDR1 MDHEN and CDR2 SYDVKM come from the germline V gene. This CDR3 is CGAGGALNEQFF. The CDR3 bases are TGTGGAGCGGGAGGGGCTCTCAATGAGCAGTTCTTC.

This chain uses TRBV10-3 with TRBJ1-1, with D tentatively TRBD1 (5 bases). With 0 bases removed from V and 2 bases from J, the gap between germline ends came to 7 bases. The germline CDR1 and CDR2 sequences are ENHRY and SYGVKD. This CDR3 region has 14 residues. The CDR3 here is CAISESQANTEAFF. The CDR3 DNA follows: TGTGCCATCAGTGAGTCACAGGCAAACACTGAAGCTTTCTTT.

Many counts were recorded for this clonotype. The rearrangement links TRBV12-3 or TRBV12-4 to TRBJ1-1; maybe TRBD1 (5 bases). V was shortened by 2 bases and J by 5 bases, with 12 bases between the two germline ends. The CDR3 contains 14 residues. The CDR3 sequence: CASSLQGGVTEAFF. CDR3 nucleotides: TGTGCCAGCAGTTTACAAGGAGGGGTGACTGAAGCTTTCTTT.

This clonotype was seen repeatedly, ten times or more. The gene calls are TRBV10-3 and TRBJ2-1; 14 bases align to TRBD2. V was pared by 6 bases and J by 7 bases, with 8 bases of the junction left unmatched. Germline V gives CDR1 ENHRY, CDR2 SYGVKD. This CDR3 comprises 16 residues. CDR3 nucleotides: TGTGCCATCAGGACTAGCGGGAGGGCCGATGTTAATGAGCAGTTCTTC. It is translated as CAIRTSGRADVNEQFF.

V gene TRBV9 combines with J gene TRBJ2-2; D unresolved. This CDR3 region has 15 residues. Germline V gene lookup returns CDR1 SGDLS and CDR2 YYNGEE. V lost 1 base to trimming and J lost 1 base, with 8 bases between them. For the CDR3, the DNA is TGTGCCAGCAGCGTATCGGCGGAGAACACCGGGGAGCTGTTTTTT. Protein: CASSVSAENTGELFF.

A few counts support this clonotype. The chain couples TRBV5-1 to TRBJ2-6; D gene unclear. V shed 0 bases and J shed 0 bases, with 13 bases lying between them. Looked up from germline, CDR1 is SGHRS and CDR2 is YFSETQ. The CDR3 runs 18 residues. The CDR3 DNA reads TGCGCCAGCAGCTTGGCCCACCTTGGCTACTCTGGGGCCAACGTCCTGACTTTC. Translated, it gives CASSLAHLGYSGANVLTF.

This clonotype has ten or more counts. In DNA form, the CDR3 reads TGTGCCAGCAGTTCCCAGGGGACTAGCATTAATACGCAGTATTTT. Protein product: CASSSQGTSINTQYF. The V call is TRBV6-2 or TRBV6-3, the J call TRBJ2-3, with 9 bases lining up with TRBD2. CDR1 MNHEY and CDR2 SVGEGT come from the germline V gene. Germline trimming cut 4 bases from V and 7 bases from J; bases unmatched to any gene: 9. The CDR3 loop spans 15 amino acids.

This clonotype was seen repeatedly, ten times or more. The chain couples TRBV3-1 to TRBJ1-1; D not resolved. Trimming pared 1 base from V and 11 bases from J, leaving 14 bases between. The CDR3 sequence is 13 residues long. The V gene's germline CDR1 is LGHDT and CDR2 YNNKEL (reference sequence). The CDR3 DNA follows: TGTGCCAGCAGCCAAGTCGGAACACAGCTTGCTTTCTTT. It specifies CASSQVGTQLAFF.

A few counts support this clonotype. It may be a read error: a sequence one base away is much more abundant. V gene TRBV28 combines with J gene TRBJ2-1; 7 bases line up with TRBD1. In germline, CDR1 is MDHEN, CDR2 SYDVKM. CDR3 length equals 13 residues. The ends lost 3 bases at V and 10 bases at J; junction bases unmatched: 6. CDR3 sequence reads: CASSFFQDREQFF. CDR3 coding DNA: TGTGCCAGCAGTTTTTTCCAGGACAGGGAGCAGTTCTTC.

This clonotype has at least ten counts. The rearrangement uses TRBV5-1 and TRBJ2-1; TRBD1 aligns across 10 bases. This CDR3 comprises 16 residues. CDR1 SGHRS and CDR2 YFSETQ come from the germline V gene. The junction had 7 bases not matched to a gene; V was cut back by 0 bases and J by 7 bases. The CDR3 DNA follows: TGCGCCAGCAGCTTGGGGGTGACAGGGGGCATAAATGAGCAGTTCTTC. As protein: CASSLGVTGGINEQFF.

Ten or more counts support this clonotype. The chain links TRBV6-1 to TRBJ1-1; 8 nucleotides agree with TRBD1. Germline V CDR1 and CDR2: MNHNS, SASEGT. This CDR3 has 17 residues. V gave up 7 bases and J gave up 1 base; unmatched junction bases: 14. CDR3 DNA: TGTGCCAGCACTATTGACCGACAGGGGAGTTCGAACACTGAAGCTTTCTTT. Protein sequence: CASTIDRQGSSNTEAFF.

This clonotype occurred many times. This sequence joins TRBV20-1 and TRBJ2-3; perhaps TRBD2 as D (5 bases). V gave up 0 bases and J gave up 5 bases, with 15 bases separating them. In germline, CDR1 is DFQATT, CDR2 SNEGSKA (reference sequence). The CDR3 sequence is 15 residues long. CDR3 sequence: CSARDLLAFGDTQYF. The CDR3 region has the DNA TGCAGTGCTAGAGATCTTTTAGCGTTCGGAGATACGCAGTATTTT.

This rearrangement joins TRBV6-1 to TRBJ2-1, with TRBD1 matching 7 bases. J gave up 1 base and V 6 bases, and 6 bases lay outside the gene matches. The CDR3 loop spans 15 amino acids. CDR1 and CDR2 (germline): MNHNS, SASEGT. CDR3 bases: TGTGCCAGCAGCTCCGACAGGGAATCCTACAATGAGCAGTTCTTC. Translated, it gives CASSSDRESYNEQFF.

The sample holds many counts of this clonotype. The chain is built from TRBV28 and TRBJ1-2, with 7 bases identical to TRBD1. With 7 bases clipped from V and 7 bases from J, the junction kept 12 bases outside the gene matches. Germline V CDR1 and CDR2: MDHEN, SYDVKM. CDR3 length: 14 amino acids. This CDR3 reads CASKPTPDRTGYTF. The CDR3 DNA reads as TGTGCCAGCAAACCGACCCCGGACAGGACTGGCTACACCTTC.

The chain is built from TRBV6-2 or TRBV6-3 and TRBJ2-1, with 13 bases identical to TRBD2. The germline CDR1 and CDR2 sequences are MNHEY and SVGEGT. The CDR3 spans 17 residues. V lost 5 bases and J lost 8; bases outside the gene matches: 12. The CDR3 nucleotides read TGTGCCAGCAGTCCCCTCCCGGGACTAGCGGGAAGGGATGAGCAGTTCTTC. Protein sequence: CASSPLPGLAGRDEQFF.

This clonotype showed up just a few times. The CDR3 reads CSVGVGGELFF. CDR3 bases: TGCAGCGTTGGCGTTGGTGGGGAGCTGTTTTTT. The chain joins TRBV29-1 to TRBJ2-2; D call uncertain. Trimming left V 4 bases short and J 8 bases short, with 8 bases between. The CDR3 spans 11 residues. Germline V gene sequence: CDR1 SQVTM, CDR2 ANQGSEA.

This clonotype was observed a handful of times. This chain links TRBV7-2 with TRBJ2-7; 7 nucleotides agree with TRBD1. The CDR3 covers 15 residues. V dropped 5 bases and J dropped 2; count of bases not matched to a gene: 9. Germline V gene sequence: CDR1 SGHTA, CDR2 FQGNSA. The CDR3 DNA reads as TGTGCCAGCAGCCTAGGGACAGCAGGGACCTACGAGCAGTACTTC. As protein: CASSLGTAGTYEQYF. Drawing the rest from reference TRBV7-2 and TRBJ2-7, the complete variable domain is GAGVSQSPSNKVTEKGKDVELRCDPISGHTALYWYRQSLGQGLEFLIYFQGNSAPDKSGLPSDRFSAERTGGSVSTLTIQRTQQEDSAVYLCASSLGTAGTYEQYFGPGTRLTVT.

This clonotype was seen a single time. The V call is TRBV6-2 or TRBV6-3, the J call TRBJ2-1; 11 bases align to TRBD2. V trimming: 5 bases; J trimming: 10 bases; junction bases outside the gene matches: 13. Germline CDR1 is MNHEY and CDR2 is SVGEGT. The CDR3 has 16 amino acids. CDR3: CASSTTTFSGGVEQFF. The CDR3 region has the DNA TGTGCCAGCAGTACCACAACCTTTAGCGGGGGGGTAGAGCAGTTCTTC.

Many counts were recorded for this clonotype. V and J are TRBV7-3 and TRBJ1-1; D uncertain. V dropped 8 bases and J dropped 13 bases, with 23 bases sitting between them. Germline V gene data show CDR1 as SGHTA and CDR2 as FQGTGA. The CDR3 runs 13 residues. For the CDR3, the DNA is TGTGCCAGCCAGCTTTCGACCGTGGGTGTTCTTTTCTTT. This encodes CASQLSTVGVLFF.

This clonotype was observed many times. The rearrangement joins TRBV2 to TRBJ1-2, with 9 bases lining up with TRBD1. The trim removed 6 bases at V and 3 bases at J, leaving 2 bases unmatched. The germline V gene has CDR1 SNHLY and CDR2 FYNNEI. CDR3 length: 13 residues. Here the CDR3 reads CASRGDRDYGYTF. Written as DNA, the CDR3 is TGTGCCAGCAGGGGGGACAGGGACTATGGCTACACCTTC.

The V gene is TRBV11-2, the J gene TRBJ2-3, with 8 bases that match TRBD2. Germline V gives CDR1 SGHAT, CDR2 FQNNGV. The CDR3 has 17 residues. With V trimmed by 3 bases and J by 0 bases, 8 bases remained unmatched. CDR3: CASSFRRGGLSTDTQYF. The CDR3 DNA sequence: TGTGCCAGCAGCTTCCGCCGGGGGGGGCTTAGCACAGATACGCAGTATTTT.

This clonotype appeared many times. The chain uses TRBV12-3 or TRBV12-4 and TRBJ2-7, with D uncertain. The V and J ends lost 1 base and 7 bases respectively, with 11 bases between them. The CDR3 contains 13 residues. The CDR3 sequence: CASSLEVSEEQYF. For the CDR3, the DNA is TGTGCCAGCAGTTTAGAGGTTTCTGAGGAGCAGTACTTC.